This T cell receptor beta chain was identified in a study of tumour-infiltrating T cells in Burkitt lymphoma. Study context: Patients covered every epidemiological subtype of Burkitt lymphoma. Overall and progression-free survival were predicted by productive clonality. Overall study results and limits: Many Burkitt lymphoma patients shared several public clonotypes.

Points on this clone: The target antigen is unknown.

Clones were read by immunoSEQ multiplex PCR, and TCRdb kept only the in-frame ones, dropping some. The table lists about 810 clones, less than 75% of them singletons. The CDR3 consists of 15 residues. The V end lost 1 base, the J end lost 7 bases, and 16 bases lay between the germline ends. Germline-derived CDR1 and CDR2 are MDHEN and SYDVKM. Sequencing was performed on tumor tissue. The V call is TRBV28, the J call TRBJ1-2; D is undetermined. The source of this sequence is a human donor with Burkitt lymphoma. CDR3 coding DNA: TGTGCCAGCAGTTTATTGGGAACGGGTTCGGGTGGCTACACCTTC. It codes for CASSLLGTGSGGYTF.